A selection of T cell receptor beta chains follows, all from one sample in a study of T cells in localized non-small cell lung cancer. The assay was immunoSEQ multiplex PCR, and TCRdb's table has in-frame clones only and misses some. The sample lists 40,000 or so clones; 70% to 90% were seen once. The material was peripheral blood, obtained before any cancer treatment. All receptors come from a man aged 35 to 69 with stage I lung adenocarcinoma. Each CDR3 is given with its conserved first and last residue. A D gene is named only where the DNA matches it firmly. For some rows the clone size is stated as once, few or many, or as a class when expanded; others skip it.

- TRBJ2-2 TRBV18 - TGTGCCAGCTCACCCGACTCTGGCACCGGGGAGCTGTTTTTT CASSPDSGTGELFF
once TRBJ2-5 TRBV29-1 - TGCAGCGTTGATGGCAGGGAAGCGAGAGAGACCCAGTACTTC CSVDGREARETQYF
- TRBJ1-1 TRBV28 - TGTGCCAGCAGCCTCGGGCCAGGCGAGCCCTTT CASSLGPGEPF
- TRBJ2-1 TRBV5-5 - TGTGCCAGCAGCTTAGAAGTAACCGCACGCAATGAGCAGTTCTTC CASSLEVTARNEQFF
- TRBJ2-1 TRBV9 - TGTGCCAGCAGCGTTGGGATGACCTACAATGAGCAGTTCTTC CASSVGMTYNEQFF
- TRBJ2-3 TRBV11-2 - TGTGCCAGCAGCTTAGAACTAGCATGGGATACGCAGTATTTT CASSLELAWDTQYF
- TRBJ1-1 TRBV19 - TGTGCCAGGAAATTATTAACGGAGAACACTGAAGCTTTCTTT CARKLLTENTEAFF
- TRBJ2-1 TRBV7-3 - TGTGCCAGCAGCTTAGTCAGGGCTAGCTGGGTTATGCAGTTCTTC CASSLVRASWVMQFF
- TRBJ2-1 TRBV9 TRBD2 TGTGCCAGCAGCAGAGAGCGGGGGGAGCAGTTCTTC CASSRERGEQFF
- TRBJ1-1 TRBV2 - TGTGCCAGCAGTATGGCAGGGTTCAACACTGAAGCTTTCTTT CASSMAGFNTEAFF
once TRBJ2-7 TRBV18 - TGTGCCAGCTCACCACCGACGAGAGGCATATACGAGCAGTACTTC CASSPPTRGIYEQYF
- TRBJ2-6 TRBV19 TRBD2 TGTGCCAGTAGTCTTCGGGGAGGGGTGTTCATCGATTCAAGCTCTGGGGCCAACGTCCTGACTTTC CASSLRGGVFIDSSSGANVLTF
few TRBJ2-1 TRBV15 TRBD1 TGTGCCACCAGCAGATGGACAGGTTCCTACAATGAGCAGTTCTTC CATSRWTGSYNEQFF
- TRBJ1-1 TRBV29-1 - TGCAGCGTTGCCCTTATGGCAGCGAACACTGAAGCTTTCTTT CSVALMAANTEAFF
- TRBJ2-5 TRBV19 - TGTGCCAGTAGCCGGGACGGATACCAAGAGACCCAGTACTTC CASSRDGYQETQYF
- TRBJ1-5 TRBV19 TRBD1 TGTGCCAGTAGTATAGTTAGGGACAGGGGGCTCGGGGGTGATCAGCCCCAGCATTTT CASSIVRDRGLGGDQPQHF
once TRBJ2-5 TRBV9 - TGTGCCAGCAGCGTAGCTGTCGGGACATCTCAAGAGACCCAGTACTTC CASSVAVGTSQETQYF
- TRBJ1-1 TRBV5-1 TRBD1 TGCGCCAGCAGCGCGACAGGGGATGGTTTGGGCACTGAAGCTTTCTTT CASSATGDGLGTEAFF
- TRBJ2-1 TRBV5-1 - TGCGCCAGCAGCTCCGGGTTTTACAATGAGCAGTTCTTC CASSSGFYNEQFF
- TRBJ1-2 TRBV4-2 - TGTGCCAGCAGCCAAGCGGCAGGGGCCCATGGCTACACCTTC CASSQAAGAHGYTF
few TRBJ1-1 TRBV28 - TGTGCCAGCACCTTGAGACGAGCAGCTTTCTTT CASTLRRAAFF
- TRBJ2-2 TRBV5-4 - TGTGCCAGCAGCTTGGTGGTGGGGGAGCTGTTTTTT CASSLVVGELFF
- TRBJ1-2 TRBV2 - TGTGCCAGCAGTGAACAGGATACCTATGGCTACACCTTC CASSEQDTYGYTF
- TRBJ2-7 TRBV6-4 TRBD2 TGTGCCAGCAGTGACAAACTAGCGGGAGCCTACGAGCAGTACTTC CASSDKLAGAYEQYF
- TRBJ2-1 TRBV28 TRBD2 TGTGCCAGCAGTTCCCTAGGCCTAGCGGGGGACAATGAGCAGTTCTTC CASSSLGLAGDNEQFF
- TRBJ1-2 TRBV7-2 - TGTGCCAGCAGCCTAGTAGGGGACTATGGCTACACCTTC CASSLVGDYGYTF
- TRBJ2-7 TRBV29-1 - TGCAGCGTTGGGGAAACATTATTCTACGAGCAGTACTTC CSVGETLFYEQYF